A selection of T cell receptor beta chains follows, all from one sample in a study of T cell responses to AZD1222 COVID-19 vaccine. Profiled with immunoSEQ multiplex PCR; TCRdb holds only in-frame clones, not every one. Of 110,000 or so clones listed, around 87% are singletons. The sequencing here drew on peripheral blood, taken on day 0 of AZD1222 vaccination. The receptors here all came from an adult in good health. The CDR3 runs from the conserved cysteine through the conserved F or W. The order of the fields is J gene, V gene, clone size, D gene, CDR3 DNA, CDR3 protein. A D gene is named only where the DNA matches it firmly. Some rows mark clone size as missing; the rest say once, few, many or name a class of expanded clone.

j_gene: TRBJ1-6; v_gene: TRBV2; abundance: NA; d_gene: NA; CDR3nt: TGTGCCAGCCAGAGAAACAGGGTAGGAAATTCACCCCTCCACTTT; CDR3aa: CASQRNRVGNSPLHF
j_gene: TRBJ2-2; v_gene: TRBV9; abundance: NA; d_gene: NA; CDR3nt: TGTGCCAGCAGCGTAGTCGGTGGGAGGTCTACCGGGGAGCTGTTTTTT; CDR3aa: CASSVVGGRSTGELFF
j_gene: TRBJ1-5; v_gene: TRBV28; abundance: NA; d_gene: TRBD1; CDR3nt: TGTGCCACCACGCCCAGGGGGTATAGCAATCAGCCCCAGCATTTT; CDR3aa: CATTPRGYSNQPQHF
j_gene: TRBJ2-2; v_gene: TRBV2; abundance: NA; d_gene: TRBD2; CDR3nt: TGTGCCACCCCTCCAAGTGGGGTAGCGGGAGGCCCGATCTCGAACACCGGGGAGCTGTTTTTT; CDR3aa: CATPPSGVAGGPISNTGELFF
j_gene: TRBJ2-1; v_gene: TRBV7-8; abundance: NA; d_gene: NA; CDR3nt: TGTGCCAGCAGCTTAGATACGTACAATGAGCAGTTCTTC; CDR3aa: CASSLDTYNEQFF
j_gene: TRBJ2-5; v_gene: TRBV30; abundance: NA; d_gene: NA; CDR3nt: TGTGCCTGGAGTCTCACGATGGGGCCCGCCGAGACCCAGTACTTC; CDR3aa: CAWSLTMGPAETQYF
j_gene: TRBJ2-2; v_gene: TRBV5-5; abundance: NA; d_gene: NA; CDR3nt: TGTGCCAGCATCAGTTCGGGGCTTGGCACCGGGGAGCTGTTTTTT; CDR3aa: CASISSGLGTGELFF
j_gene: TRBJ2-7; v_gene: TRBV11-2; abundance: NA; d_gene: TRBD2; CDR3nt: TGTGCCAGCAGCTTAGGGGCGGGGGTTTCCTACGAGCAGTACTTC; CDR3aa: CASSLGAGVSYEQYF
j_gene: TRBJ2-1; v_gene: TRBV29-1; abundance: NA; d_gene: TRBD1; CDR3nt: TGCAGCGTTGAAGGGACAGGGGGAGGAATCAATGAGCAGTTCTTC; CDR3aa: CSVEGTGGGINEQFF
j_gene: TRBJ2-1; v_gene: TRBV9; abundance: once; d_gene: NA; CDR3nt: TGTGCCAGCAGCCCCGGGGTTAACTCGGGCAATGAGCAGTTCTTC; CDR3aa: CASSPGVNSGNEQFF
j_gene: TRBJ1-1; v_gene: TRBV29-1; abundance: NA; d_gene: TRBD1; CDR3nt: TGCAGCGCGAGGGACAGGGTGGGCACTGAAGCTTTCTTT; CDR3aa: CSARDRVGTEAFF
j_gene: TRBJ2-7; v_gene: TRBV5-1; abundance: NA; d_gene: NA; CDR3nt: TGCGCCTCGCGGAAGGAGGGACCTTACGAGCAGTACTTC; CDR3aa: CASRKEGPYEQYF
j_gene: TRBJ2-7; v_gene: TRBV29-1; abundance: NA; d_gene: TRBD1; CDR3nt: TGCAGCGTTGTTAGGGGGCAGTACGAGCAGTACTTC; CDR3aa: CSVVRGQYEQYF
j_gene: TRBJ1-6; v_gene: TRBV28; abundance: NA; d_gene: TRBD1; CDR3nt: TGTGCCAGCAGTTCAGGGGGCGAAGGTAATTCACCCCTCCACTTT; CDR3aa: CASSSGGEGNSPLHF
j_gene: TRBJ2-1; v_gene: TRBV24-1; abundance: NA; d_gene: TRBD1; CDR3nt: TGTGCCACCAGTGATCCGGGACAGGGGGACTCCTACAATGAGCAGTTCTTC; CDR3aa: CATSDPGQGDSYNEQFF
j_gene: TRBJ1-1; v_gene: TRBV9; abundance: NA; d_gene: TRBD1; CDR3nt: TGTGCCAGCAGCCTGAGGGTAGACAGGGTTGGCGAAGCTTTCTTT; CDR3aa: CASSLRVDRVGEAFF
j_gene: TRBJ2-3; v_gene: TRBV24-1; abundance: NA; d_gene: NA; CDR3nt: TGTGCCACCAGTGACACTAGAAAAGCCACAGATACGCAGTATTTT; CDR3aa: CATSDTRKATDTQYF
j_gene: TRBJ2-6; v_gene: TRBV7-2; abundance: NA; d_gene: NA; CDR3nt: TGTGCCAGCAGCTTAGTCCTCTCTGGGGCCAACGTCCTGACTTTC; CDR3aa: CASSLVLSGANVLTF
j_gene: TRBJ1-5; v_gene: TRBV27; abundance: NA; d_gene: TRBD1; CDR3nt: TGTGCCAGCAGTTCAAGACAGGGGGGATGGGGCAATCAGCCCCAGCATTTT; CDR3aa: CASSSRQGGWGNQPQHF
j_gene: TRBJ1-6; v_gene: TRBV19; abundance: NA; d_gene: NA; CDR3nt: TGTGCCGCCGGAATCCAGGGATTTAGGTCACCCCTCCACTTT; CDR3aa: CAAGIQGFRSPLHF
j_gene: TRBJ2-7; v_gene: TRBV4-1; abundance: NA; d_gene: TRBD2; CDR3nt: TGCGCCAGCAGCCCCGGGCTGGGAGCGGGAGGGCCCCTCGAGCAGTACTTC; CDR3aa: CASSPGLGAGGPLEQYF
j_gene: TRBJ2-5; v_gene: TRBV15; abundance: NA; d_gene: NA; CDR3nt: TGTGCCACCAGCGGTAGCTCCGGGGGAGAGACCCAGTACTTC; CDR3aa: CATSGSSGGETQYF
j_gene: TRBJ2-7; v_gene: TRBV20-1; abundance: NA; d_gene: TRBD1; CDR3nt: TGCAGTGCTAGTTATGCGACAGGGAATTACGAGCAGTACTTC; CDR3aa: CSASYATGNYEQYF
j_gene: TRBJ2-7; v_gene: TRBV5-6; abundance: NA; d_gene: NA; CDR3nt: TGTGCCAGCAGCACCGGATACGAGCAGTACTTC; CDR3aa: CASSTGYEQYF
j_gene: TRBJ1-2; v_gene: TRBV10-3; abundance: NA; d_gene: NA; CDR3nt: TGTGCCATCAGTGAGAACTATGGCTACACCTTC; CDR3aa: CAISENYGYTF
j_gene: TRBJ1-5; v_gene: TRBV9; abundance: NA; d_gene: NA; CDR3nt: TGTGCCAGCAGCCCCCTAGGGGGGGAGGGTCAGCCCCAGCATTTT; CDR3aa: CASSPLGGEGQPQHF
j_gene: TRBJ1-5; v_gene: TRBV30; abundance: NA; d_gene: NA; CDR3nt: TGTGCCTGGAGTGCAGGGGTAGGACAGCCCCAGCATTTT; CDR3aa: CAWSAGVGQPQHF
j_gene: TRBJ1-4; v_gene: TRBV28; abundance: NA; d_gene: NA; CDR3nt: TGTGCCAGCAGTTCAGGGCCAACTAATGAAAAACTGTTTTTT; CDR3aa: CASSSGPTNEKLFF
j_gene: TRBJ1-3; v_gene: TRBV6-6; abundance: NA; d_gene: NA; CDR3nt: TGTGCCACTTGGTCTACAGGATACTCTGGAAACACCATATATTTT; CDR3aa: CATWSTGYSGNTIYF
j_gene: TRBJ2-7; v_gene: TRBV16; abundance: NA; d_gene: TRBD2; CDR3nt: TGTGCCAGCAGCCAGATCGGACTAGCGGGAGTGTACGAGCAGTACTTC; CDR3aa: CASSQIGLAGVYEQYF
j_gene: TRBJ2-2; v_gene: TRBV7-3; abundance: once; d_gene: TRBD2; CDR3nt: TGTGCCAGCAGAAGGACTAGCGGGAACACCGGGGAGCTGTTTTTT; CDR3aa: CASRRTSGNTGELFF
j_gene: TRBJ1-2; v_gene: TRBV3-1/TRBV3-2; abundance: once; d_gene: NA; CDR3nt: TGTGCCAGCAGCCAAGGGGGGACAAAGGGCTACACCTTC; CDR3aa: CASSQGGTKGYTF
j_gene: TRBJ2-5; v_gene: TRBV12-3/TRBV12-4; abundance: NA; d_gene: NA; CDR3nt: TGTGCCAGCAGCGACAGCAACCAAGAGACCCAGTACTTC; CDR3aa: CASSDSNQETQYF
j_gene: TRBJ1-2; v_gene: TRBV27; abundance: NA; d_gene: TRBD1; CDR3nt: TGTGCCAGCAGCCCGGGACAGACTTTGATCTCGGGCCACTATGGCTACACCTTC; CDR3aa: CASSPGQTLISGHYGYTF
j_gene: TRBJ2-3; v_gene: TRBV7-2; abundance: NA; d_gene: TRBD2; CDR3nt: TGTGCCAGCAGCCGGGGGGGCACCGCGGATACGCAGTATTTT; CDR3aa: CASSRGGTADTQYF
j_gene: TRBJ2-6; v_gene: TRBV4-2; abundance: NA; d_gene: NA; CDR3nt: TGTGCCAGCAGCCAAGAGGCCGTCCTGACTTTC; CDR3aa: CASSQEAVLTF
j_gene: TRBJ2-7; v_gene: TRBV28; abundance: NA; d_gene: NA; CDR3nt: TGTGCCAGCAGTACTACAGACTCCTACGAGCAGTACTTC; CDR3aa: CASSTTDSYEQYF
j_gene: TRBJ1-1; v_gene: TRBV19; abundance: NA; d_gene: NA; CDR3nt: TGTGCCAGTAGTACTAAAACTACAGGGAACACTGAAGCTTTCTTT; CDR3aa: CASSTKTTGNTEAFF
j_gene: TRBJ2-5; v_gene: TRBV19; abundance: NA; d_gene: TRBD2; CDR3nt: TGTGCCAGTAGTACACTAGCGGGACCAAAGACCCAGTACTTC; CDR3aa: CASSTLAGPKTQYF
j_gene: TRBJ1-5; v_gene: TRBV7-9; abundance: NA; d_gene: NA; CDR3nt: TGTGCCAGCAGTTTAAACGGGGACACCAATCAGCCCCAGCATTTT; CDR3aa: CASSLNGDTNQPQHF
j_gene: TRBJ2-7; v_gene: TRBV3-1/TRBV3-2; abundance: once; d_gene: NA; CDR3nt: TGTGCCAGCAGCCAGGACCACAGGGACGGCGAGCAGTACTTC; CDR3aa: CASSQDHRDGEQYF